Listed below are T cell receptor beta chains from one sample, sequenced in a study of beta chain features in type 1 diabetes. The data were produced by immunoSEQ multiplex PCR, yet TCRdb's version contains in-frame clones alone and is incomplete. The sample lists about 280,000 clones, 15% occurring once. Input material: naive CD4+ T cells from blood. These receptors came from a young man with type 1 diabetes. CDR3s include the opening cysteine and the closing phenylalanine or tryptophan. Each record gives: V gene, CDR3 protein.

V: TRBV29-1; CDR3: CSVEHSFGQGMNTEAFF
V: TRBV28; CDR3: CASRLDSSSNQPQHF
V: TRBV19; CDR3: CASSRLQGPGELFF
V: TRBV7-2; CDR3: CASGGGYTGELFF
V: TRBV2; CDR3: CASSLRATFEQFF
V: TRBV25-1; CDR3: CASTPGTYYEQYF
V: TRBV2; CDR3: CASRGQLIGEQFF
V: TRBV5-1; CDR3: CASSLVLGFDEQFF
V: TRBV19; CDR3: CASSIQGYNEQFF
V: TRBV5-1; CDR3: CASSHRTGRGANVLTF
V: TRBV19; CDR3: CASSTRDRGTEAFF
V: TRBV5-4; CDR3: CATQLNTEAFF
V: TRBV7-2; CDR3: CASSPRTTSGSHVEQFF
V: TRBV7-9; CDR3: CAYLRDSSNEQFF
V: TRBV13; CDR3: CASSNGANTGELFF
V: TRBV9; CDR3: CASSVMGARAGELFF
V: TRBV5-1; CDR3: CASSLLGTGPSYEQYF
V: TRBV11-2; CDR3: CASSPRTGVYEQYF
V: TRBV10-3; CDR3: CAISESGTGGSYEQYF
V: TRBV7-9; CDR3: CASSLGTRSIEQFF
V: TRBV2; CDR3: CASSENEGDGYTF
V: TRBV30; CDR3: CAWSWRGIQETQYF
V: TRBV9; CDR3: CASSVVTGGTEAFF
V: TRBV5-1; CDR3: CASSRGTGDSYNEQFF
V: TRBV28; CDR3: CASTQDRVSYEQYF
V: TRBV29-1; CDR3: CSGAAGTGYGYTF
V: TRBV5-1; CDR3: CASSLGSGSSYEQYF
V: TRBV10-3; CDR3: CAISSSGSSYNEQFF
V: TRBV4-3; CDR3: CASSQDWTGSYEQYF
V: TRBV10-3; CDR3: CADQLAGGPPSADTQYF
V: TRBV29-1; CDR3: CSAGGRGWTEAFF
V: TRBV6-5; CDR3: CASRVFPSNEQFF
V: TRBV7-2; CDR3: CASSPHLDSHYGYTF
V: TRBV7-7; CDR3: CASSSDSGELFF
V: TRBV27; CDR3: CASSPPGLPTDTQYF